The 9 T cell receptor beta chains below were found in one sample sequenced in a study of chronic HIV infection and antiretroviral therapy (dated by TCRdb to the mid-2010s). Library prep was done by 5' RACE. For sequencing, an Illumina MiSeq was employed. TCRdb reanalyzed the raw reads on its own, using fastp at Q25 for trimming and MiXCR for clone calling, and kept in-frame beta chains. Each entry merges the rows of one CDR3 protein and shows their most common DNA and genes. The sample has about 48,000 distinct CDR3 sequences on record, over 15% of them singletons. Of the sample, around 2.8% falls within the top ten clones. Sequenced material: peripheral blood. The receptors stem from an adult who had HIV and had not received antiretroviral therapy, or was an uninfected healthy control (not recorded which).

The gene calls are TRBV12-3 or TRBV12-4 and TRBJ2-5; D may correspond to TRBD1 or TRBD2 (5 bases each). Trimming shortened V by 8 bases and J by 6 bases, and 10 bases separated the two germline ends. The CDR3 totals 11 residues. The CDR3 spells CASGGSQTQYF. The CDR3 DNA reads as TGTGCCAGCGGGGGATCTCAGACCCAGTACTTC.

This clonotype showed up just a few times. The rearrangement links TRBV7-9 to TRBJ2-1, with D possibly TRBD2 on 6 matching bases. The CDR3 loop spans 13 amino acids. Germline assignment: CDR1 SEHNR and CDR2 FQNEAQ (reference sequence). Between the trimmed V and J ends, which lost 4 bases and 9 bases, there was a span of 13 bases. In nucleotides, the CDR3 is TGTGCCAGCAGCTCTCCAATCGGGGGTGAGCAGTTCTTC. This encodes CASSSPIGGEQFF.

V gene TRBV30 combines with J gene TRBJ2-7; D ambiguous. The CDR3 runs 13 residues. Germline values: CDR1 GTSNPN, CDR2 SVGIG (reference sequence). Trimming shortened V by 4 bases and J by 4 bases, and 14 bases separated the two germline ends. CDR3 in DNA: TGTGCCTGGACTCCAGGAGCCGGATACGAGCAGTACTTC. Residues: CAWTPGAGYEQYF.

DNA of the CDR3: TGTGCCAGTAAGGGAGCCCAGATGTGGAATGAAAAACTGTTTTTT. As protein: CASKGAQMWNEKLFF. V is TRBV2 and J is TRBJ1-4, with D unclear. Trimming shortened V by 9 bases and J by 5 bases, and 19 bases separated the two germline ends. The CDR3 sequence is 15 residues long. In germline, CDR1 is SNHLY, CDR2 FYNNEI.

V usage is TRBV12-3 or TRBV12-4 and J usage is TRBJ2-1, with 13 nucleotides matching TRBD2. J was trimmed by 5 bases and V by 6 bases; bases with no gene match: 7. CDR3 length: 16 residues. DNA for the CDR3: TGTGCCAGCAGAAAAGCCACTAGCGGGAGGGACAATGAGCAGTTCTTC. The encoded protein is CASRKATSGRDNEQFF.

The chain's CDR3 is CASSLRYNEQFF. In DNA form, the CDR3 reads TGTGCCAGCAGTTTAAGGTACAATGAGCAGTTCTTC. The chain links TRBV28 to TRBJ2-1; no reliable D call. V was trimmed by 2 bases and J by 4 bases, leaving 3 bases between them. CDR3 length: 12 residues. Germline V gene lookup returns CDR1 MDHEN and CDR2 SYDVKM.

This sequence joins TRBV18 and TRBJ2-5; a weak D match, TRBD2 (6 bases). The CDR3 is 13 residues long. CDR1 and CDR2 (germline): KGHSH, LQKENI. Deletions cut 6 bases from V and 5 bases from J, with 13 bases between. CDR3 bases: TGTGCCAGCTCTCAACGACTAGATGAGACCCAGTACTTC. Its protein is CASSQRLDETQYF. The whole variable domain, remainder taken from reference TRBV18 and TRBJ2-5, is NAGVMQNPRHLVRRRGQEARLRCSPMKGHSHVYWYRQLPEEGLKFMVYLQKENIIDESGMPKERFSAEFPKEGPSILRIQQVVRGDSAAYFCASSQRLDETQYFGPGTRLLVL.

This clonotype showed up just a few times. The V gene is TRBV29-1, the J gene TRBJ2-5, with 9 bases identical to TRBD1. The V gene end was trimmed by 3 bases and the J gene end by 4 bases; junction bases not matched to a gene: 9. This CDR3 is 15 amino acids long. Germline values: CDR1 SQVTM, CDR2 ANQGSEA. CDR3 in amino acids: CSVEPALDRGETQYF. CDR3 DNA: TGCAGCGTTGAGCCCGCCTTGGACAGGGGAGAGACCCAGTACTTC.

This chain links TRBV6-6 with TRBJ1-1; TRBD1 is a possible D gene (5 bases). The germline V gene has CDR1 MNHNY and CDR2 SVGAGI (reference sequence). The CDR3 spans 12 residues. V lost 6 bases to trimming and J lost 5 bases, with 10 bases between them. The CDR3 coding sequence is TGTGCCAGCAGCCCAGGGAGTACTGAAGCTTTCTTT. Its protein product is CASSPGSTEAFF.